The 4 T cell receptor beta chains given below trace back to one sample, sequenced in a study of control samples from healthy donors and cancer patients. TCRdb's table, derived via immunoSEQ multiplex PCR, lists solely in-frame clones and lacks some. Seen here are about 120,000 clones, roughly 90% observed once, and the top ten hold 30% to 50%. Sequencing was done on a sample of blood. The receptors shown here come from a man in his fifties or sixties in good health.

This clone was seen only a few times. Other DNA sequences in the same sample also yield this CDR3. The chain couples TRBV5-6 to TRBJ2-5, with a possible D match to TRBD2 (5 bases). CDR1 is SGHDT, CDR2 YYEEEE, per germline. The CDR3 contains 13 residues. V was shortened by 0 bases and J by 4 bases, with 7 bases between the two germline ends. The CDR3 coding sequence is TGTGCCAGCAGCTTGGGTGCGGGAGAGACCCAGTACTTC. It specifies CASSLGAGETQYF. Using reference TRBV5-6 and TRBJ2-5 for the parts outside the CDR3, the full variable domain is DAGVTQSPTHLIKTRGQQVTLRCSPKSGHDTVSWYQQALGQGPQFIFQYYEEEERQRGNFPDRFSGHQFPNYSSELNVNALLLGDSALYLCASSLGAGETQYFGPGTRLLVL.

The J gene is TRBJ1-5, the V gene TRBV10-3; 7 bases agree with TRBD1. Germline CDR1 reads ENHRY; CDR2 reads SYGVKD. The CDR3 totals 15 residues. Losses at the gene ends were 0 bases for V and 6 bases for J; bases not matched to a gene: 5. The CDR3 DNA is TGTGCCATCAGTGAGTCGACAGGGTTGGGTCAGCCCCAGCATTTT. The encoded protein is CAISESTGLGQPQHF.

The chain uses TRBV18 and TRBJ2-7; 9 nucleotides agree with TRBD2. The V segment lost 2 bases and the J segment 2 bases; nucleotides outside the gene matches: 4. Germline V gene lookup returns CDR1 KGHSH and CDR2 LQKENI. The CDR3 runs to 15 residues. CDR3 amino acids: CASSPRTSEAYEQYF. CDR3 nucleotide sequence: TGTGCCAGCTCACCAAGGACTAGCGAGGCCTACGAGCAGTACTTC.

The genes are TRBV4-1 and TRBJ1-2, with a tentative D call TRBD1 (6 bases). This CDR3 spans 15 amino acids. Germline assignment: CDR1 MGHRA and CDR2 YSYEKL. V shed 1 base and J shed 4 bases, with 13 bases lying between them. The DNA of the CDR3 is TGCGCCAGCAGCCAAGGGGGGGGGCCTGGCTATGGCTACACCTTC. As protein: CASSQGGGPGYGYTF.